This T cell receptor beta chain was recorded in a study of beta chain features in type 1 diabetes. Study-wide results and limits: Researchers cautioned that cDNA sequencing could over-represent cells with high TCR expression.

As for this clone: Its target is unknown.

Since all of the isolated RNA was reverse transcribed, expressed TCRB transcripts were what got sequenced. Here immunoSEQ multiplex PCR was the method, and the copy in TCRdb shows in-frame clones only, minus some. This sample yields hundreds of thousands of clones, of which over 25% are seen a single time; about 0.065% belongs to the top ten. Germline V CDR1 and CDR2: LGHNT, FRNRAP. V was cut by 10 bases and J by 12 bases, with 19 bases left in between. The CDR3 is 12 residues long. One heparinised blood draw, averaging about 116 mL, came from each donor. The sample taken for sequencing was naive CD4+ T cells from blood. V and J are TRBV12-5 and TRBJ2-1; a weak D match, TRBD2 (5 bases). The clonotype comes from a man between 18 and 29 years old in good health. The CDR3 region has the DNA TGTGCTATAGGGAGAGGGCCCGAAAGGCAGTTCTTC. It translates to CAIGRGPERQFF.